This TCR beta chain was sequenced in a study of cytomegalovirus exposure and HLA in healthy donors. Researchers ran the PCR with 60 Vbeta and 13 Jbeta primers. Per the original methods: There were about 88 million unique TCR beta chains by a later count, and about 12 million of them were shared. Here immunoSEQ multiplex PCR was the method, and the copy in TCRdb shows in-frame clones only, minus some. V and J calls and clone size are given by that table; D and trimming were obtained from the DNA. The sample includes some 170,000 clones, 70% to 75% of them seen just once. General study results and limits: Both high specificity and high sensitivity reportedly marked the classifier's diagnosis of cytomegalovirus status. The likely explanation for a cluster of highly shared sequence variants was sequencing artifact.

Regarding this clone: What it binds is unknown.

Germline values: CDR1 MNHNY, CDR2 SVGAGI (reference sequence). Trimming removed 6 bases from V and 2 bases from J; junction bases left unmatched: 0. This CDR3 region has 13 residues. The sequence was collected from a male donor in good health and CMV-seronegative. Sequenced material: PBMCs. The chain carries TRBV6-6 and TRBJ1-5, with TRBD1 matching over 8 bases. CDR3 loop: CASRQGGNQPQHF. The DNA of the CDR3 is TGTGCCAGCAGACAGGGGGGCAATCAGCCCCAGCATTTT.